These T cell receptor beta chains were read from a single sample in a study of CD8+CD57+ T cells in acquired aplastic anemia. TCRdb processed the reads anew with MiXCR; each CDR3 protein has one entry. The sample has 250,000 to 350,000 distinct CDR3 sequences; 45% to 70% are singletons. Input material: sorted CD4+, CD8+, or CD8+CD57+ T cells (not recorded which) from PBMCs. All receptors come from a human donor with severe aplastic anemia or a healthy control (not recorded which). CDR3s include the opening cysteine and the closing phenylalanine or tryptophan. The D gene is left open where the match is weak. A row's size may be missing; if present it is once, few, many or a size class.

d_call | clone_size | j_call | v_call | cdr3_aa | cdr3_nt
. | few | TRBJ2-7 | TRBV5-1 | CASSLGQGNSYEQYF | TGCGCCAGCAGCTTGGGGCAGGGAAACTCCTACGAGCAGTACTTC
TRBD1 | . | TRBJ1-1 | TRBV19 | CASRGTAVFEAFF | TGTGCCAGTAGAGGGACAGCAGTATTTGAAGCTTTCTTT
. | once | TRBJ2-7 | TRBV10-3 | CAIRGGAGSRYEKYF | TGTGCCATCAGAGGAGGGGCAGGTTCACGCTACGAGAAGTACTTC
. | . | TRBJ2-7 | TRBV2 | CASTAGQLYEQYF | TGTGCCAGCACCGCGGGACAGTTGTACGAGCAGTACTTC
. | . | TRBJ1-5 | TRBV20-1 | CSASRGWDQPQHF | TGCAGTGCTAGCCGGGGGTGGGATCAGCCCCAGCATTTT
. | . | TRBJ2-2 | TRBV7-2 | CASSATGTPGGGELFF | TGTGCCAGCAGCGCAACCGGGACTCCGGGCGGTGGGGAGCTGTTTTTT
. | . | TRBJ2-5 | TRBV7-2 | CASSQQGGGTEGETQYF | TGTGCCAGCAGCCAGCAGGGAGGGGGCACTGAAGGAGAGACCCAGTACTTC
TRBD1 | few | TRBJ1-2 | TRBV2 | CASSEDRAYGYTF | TGTGCCAGCAGCGAAGACAGGGCATATGGCTACACCTTC
. | many | TRBJ1-1 | TRBV20-1 | CSAPLGGNTEAFF | TGCAGTGCCCCATTAGGGGGGAACACTGAAGCTTTCTTT
TRBD1 | many | TRBJ1-3 | TRBV5-8 | CASSFPRTGTTGNTIYF | TGTGCCAGCAGCTTCCCTCGGACAGGAACAACTGGAAACACCATATATTTT
. | many | TRBJ1-1 | TRBV7-6 | CASSPITWPSNTEAFF | TGTGCCAGCAGCCCCATAACCTGGCCCAGCAACACTGAAGCTTTCTTT
. | . | TRBJ1-3 | TRBV19 | CASRIRNGNTIYF | TGTGCCAGTAGGATACGGAATGGAAACACCATATATTTT
. | . | TRBJ2-3 | TRBV24-1 | CATGGTDTQYF | TGTGCCACCGGGGGCACAGATACGCAGTATTTT
. | many | TRBJ2-7 | TRBV6-5 | CASSYPGIHEQYF | TGTGCCAGCAGTTACCCGGGGATCCACGAGCAGTACTTC
TRBD1 | many | TRBJ2-3 | TRBV11-2 | CASRDRQGANTQYF | TGTGCCAGCAGGGATCGCCAGGGGGCGAATACGCAGTATTTT
. | many | TRBJ1-5 | TRBV6-5 | CASRSGTRVGQPQHF | TGTGCCAGCAGGTCGGGGACACGGGTCGGGCAGCCCCAGCATTTT
. | once | TRBJ1-3 | TRBV24-1 | CAASATDRAFSGNTIYF | TGTGCCGCCAGTGCCACCGACAGAGCGTTCTCTGGAAACACCATATATTTT
TRBD2 | . | TRBJ2-6 | TRBV29-1 | CSVDQAGPSGANVLTF | TGCAGCGTTGATCAAGCGGGACCCTCTGGGGCCAACGTCCTGACTTTC
. | many | TRBJ1-2 | TRBV20-1 | CSAPKSRTDIYGYTF | TGCAGTGCCCCAAAATCTCGGACCGACATCTATGGCTACACCTTC
. | many | TRBJ1-2 | TRBV3-1 | CASSRTGFYGYTF | TGTGCCAGCAGCCGTACAGGCTTCTATGGCTACACCTTC
. | few | TRBJ2-7 | TRBV5-1 | CASSFGLGVARSYEQYF | TGCGCCAGCAGTTTTGGCCTCGGGGTAGCCCGCTCCTACGAGCAGTACTTC
TRBD1 | . | TRBJ2-7 | TRBV6-5 | CASSSLTGGVEQYF | TGTGCCAGCAGTTCTTTGACAGGGGGAGTCGAGCAGTACTTC
TRBD2 | . | TRBJ2-3 | TRBV7-8 | CASSPSGGASGGWTDTQYF | TGTGCCAGCAGCCCCTCGGGCGGGGCTAGCGGGGGGTGGACAGATACGCAGTATTTT
TRBD1 | . | TRBJ2-5 | TRBV24-1 | CATSDQTGAQETQYF | TGTGCCACCAGTGACCAGACAGGGGCCCAAGAGACCCAGTACTTC